This T cell receptor (beta chain) was sequenced for a study of prognosis after radiotherapy for stage I lung cancer. Across the whole study: The patient group consisted of more than 10 men and roughly six women whose ages spanned roughly 53 to 90, median 74.5 years. While some 16 patients showed no significant progression after radiotherapy, a few developed distant metastases at a median of 7 months.

Amplification of TCR beta CDR3 from genomic DNA used two-round multiplex PCR. Specific primers for each TRBV and TRBJ gene were what first-round PCR used. MiXCR, applied by TCRdb to the multiplex PCR reads, yields one record per CDR3 protein. The table has roughly 20,000 distinct CDR3 sequences, 35% to 45% seen once. Overall study findings and caveats: Before stereotactic body radiation therapy the median unique TCR clone count was some 10,000, and afterwards it fell to almost 7,000. Patients who went on to get distant metastases had lower Shannon entropy after stereotactic body radiation therapy.

Germline assignment: CDR1 MDHEN and CDR2 SYDVKM. The CDR3 has 13 residues. V lost 5 bases and J 5 bases, leaving 12 bases between the germline ends. Worth noting for this clonotype: The antigen is undetermined.

This clonotype was sampled from a donor aged 50 or older with non-small cell lung cancer. The sample here was PBMCs, taken before or after stereotactic body radiation therapy (not recorded which). This chain joins TRBV28 and TRBJ2-5; TRBD1 might be the D (5 bases). CDR3 nucleotide sequence: TGTGCCAGCAGTGTGGCAGGGCTTGAGACCCAGTACTTC. Translation gives CASSVAGLETQYF.